This T cell receptor (beta chain) appears in the sequencing data of a study of cytomegalovirus exposure and HLA in healthy donors. Points from the study as a whole: Cytomegalovirus status was reportedly diagnosed by the classifier with high sensitivity and specificity. Compared with the roughly 700-donor mean, an Asian-associated ancestry cluster reportedly had fewer N-insertions, according to a later analysis.

It was with 60 Vbeta and 13 Jbeta primers that the PCR ran. Libraries were prepared by immunoSEQ multiplex PCR; TCRdb keeps only in-frame clonotypes and omits some of them. In the table there are some 140,000 clones, about four fifths of which are singletons. The V gene's germline CDR1 is MNHEY and CDR2 SVGAGI. CDR3 size: 15 residues. Losses at the gene ends were 11 bases for V and 1 base for J; bases not matched to a gene: 9. To note about this clone: Its cognate antigen is unknown.

Sequenced sample: PBMCs. The TCR comes from a man aged 18 to 30 in good health and CMV-seronegative. J is TRBJ2-5 and V is TRBV6-5; TRBD2 aligns across 11 bases. For the CDR3, the DNA is TGTGCCGCGGGAAGACTAGCGGGGTTCCAAGAGACCCAGTACTTC. Encoded protein: CAAGRLAGFQETQYF.